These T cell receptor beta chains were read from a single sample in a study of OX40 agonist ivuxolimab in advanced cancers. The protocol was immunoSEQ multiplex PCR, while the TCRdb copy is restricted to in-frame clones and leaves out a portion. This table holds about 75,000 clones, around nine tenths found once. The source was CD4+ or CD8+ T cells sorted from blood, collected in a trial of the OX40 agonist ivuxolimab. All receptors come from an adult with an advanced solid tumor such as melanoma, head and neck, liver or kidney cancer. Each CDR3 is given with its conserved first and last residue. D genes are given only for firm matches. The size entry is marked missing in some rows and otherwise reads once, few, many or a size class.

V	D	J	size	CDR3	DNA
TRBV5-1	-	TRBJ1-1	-	CASSFSASGNTEAFF	TGCGCCAGCAGCTTTTCCGCTAGCGGGAACACTGAAGCTTTCTTT
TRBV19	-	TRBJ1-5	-	CASRRATDQPQHF	TGTGCCAGTAGGCGGGCCACGGATCAGCCCCAGCATTTT
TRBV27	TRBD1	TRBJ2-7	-	CASSRDRGYEQYF	TGTGCCAGCAGCCGGGACAGGGGTTACGAGCAGTACTTC
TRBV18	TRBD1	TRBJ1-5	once	CASSPPGTGGEYGNQPQHF	TGTGCCAGCTCACCACCCGGGACAGGGGGCGAGTACGGCAATCAGCCCCAGCATTTT
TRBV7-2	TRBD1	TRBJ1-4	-	CASSSPGQGGEKLFF	TGTGCCAGCAGCTCTCCGGGACAGGGTGGGGAAAAACTGTTTTTT
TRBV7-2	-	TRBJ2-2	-	CASSLLGVTGELFF	TGTGCCAGCAGCTTATTGGGGGTGACGGGGGAGCTGTTTTTT
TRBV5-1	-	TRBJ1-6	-	CASSPGTGNSPLHF	TGCGCCAGCAGCCCCGGGACTGGGAATTCACCCCTCCACTTT
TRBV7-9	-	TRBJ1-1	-	CASSSSGTIEAFF	TGTGCCAGCAGCTCCTCCGGGACAATAGAAGCTTTCTTT
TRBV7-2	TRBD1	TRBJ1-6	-	CASSLGTGDTPLHF	TGTGCCAGCAGCTTGGGGACAGGGGACACACCCCTCCACTTT
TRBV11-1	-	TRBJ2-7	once	CASSPSRDWISHEQYF	TGTGCCAGCAGCCCCTCTCGGGACTGGATAAGCCACGAGCAGTACTTC
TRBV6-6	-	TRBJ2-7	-	CASSYAPKQGNYEQYF	TGTGCCAGCAGTTACGCGCCAAAACAGGGCAACTACGAGCAGTACTTC
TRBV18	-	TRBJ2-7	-	CASSRTATEEQYF	TGTGCCAGCTCACGGACAGCTACGGAAGAGCAGTACTTC
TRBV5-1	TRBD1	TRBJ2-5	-	CASSVQGAETQYF	TGCGCCAGCAGCGTCCAGGGGGCTGAGACCCAGTACTTC
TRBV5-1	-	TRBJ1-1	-	CASSLDSLNTEAFF	TGCGCCAGCAGCTTGGACAGCTTGAACACTGAAGCTTTCTTT
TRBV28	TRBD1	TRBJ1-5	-	CASSSRLGQGPQHF	TGTGCCAGCAGTTCCCGCCTGGGACAGGGACCCCAGCATTTT
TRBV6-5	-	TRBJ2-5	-	CASITSRGPGTQYF	TGTGCCAGCATCACTTCGCGGGGTCCTGGGACCCAGTACTTC
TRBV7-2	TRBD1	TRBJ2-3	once	CASSKRQGGGLSTDTQYF	TGTGCCAGCAGTAAAAGACAGGGTGGAGGACTTAGCACAGATACGCAGTATTTT
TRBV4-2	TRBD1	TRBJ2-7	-	CASSQGEGAPFHEQYF	TGTGCCAGCAGCCAAGGCGAGGGGGCCCCGTTCCACGAGCAGTACTTC
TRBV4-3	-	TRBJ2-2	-	CASSPDRGRTGELFF	TGCGCCAGCAGTCCGGACCGGGGACGTACCGGGGAGCTGTTTTTT
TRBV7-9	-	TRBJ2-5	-	CASSRAGTEETQYF	TGTGCCAGCAGTCGAGCCGGGACCGAAGAGACCCAGTACTTC
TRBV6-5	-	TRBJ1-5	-	CASSHGRDQPQHF	TGTGCCAGCAGTCACGGACGGGATCAGCCCCAGCATTTT
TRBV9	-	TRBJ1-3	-	CASSVEATGGQGNTIYF	TGTGCCAGCAGCGTAGAGGCGACGGGGGGTCAGGGAAACACCATATATTTT
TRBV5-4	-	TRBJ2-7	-	CASSLYGTSNEQYF	TGTGCCAGCAGCTTATATGGGACAAGTAACGAGCAGTACTTC
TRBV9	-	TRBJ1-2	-	CASSVGLQGYTF	TGTGCCAGCAGCGTAGGCCTACAGGGCTACACCTTC
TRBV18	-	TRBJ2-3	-	CASSNIRTDTQYF	TGTGCCAGCTCGAACATCCGCACAGATACGCAGTATTTT
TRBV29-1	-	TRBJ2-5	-	CSVGGEETQYF	TGCAGCGTTGGAGGGGAAGAGACCCAGTACTTC
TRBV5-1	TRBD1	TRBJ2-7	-	CASSITGVYEQYF	TGCGCCAGCAGCATTACAGGGGTCTACGAGCAGTACTTC
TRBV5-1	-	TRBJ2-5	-	CASSAGDTRETQYF	TGCGCCAGCAGCGCCGGGGACACCAGAGAGACCCAGTACTTC